This T cell receptor beta chain stems from a study of blood T cell repertoires in COVID-19. Across the whole study: The origin of the acute and convalescent COVID-19 samples was the United States, Italy and Spain. In each case, the material was cDNA or gDNA derived from T cells, B-cell-depleted T cells, or PBMCs.

TCRdb's table, derived via immunoSEQ multiplex PCR, lists solely in-frame clones and lacks some. The sample contains around 400,000 clones, around 87% of which appear only once. The Seattle site enrolled patients during active infection and followed them longitudinally. V shed 4 bases and J shed 1 base, with 10 bases lying between them. The V gene's germline CDR1 is LGHDT and CDR2 YNNKEL (reference sequence). The CDR3 is made up of 15 amino acids. The source of this sequence is a woman aged 60-75 years with COVID-19, enrolled during active disease. The chain joins TRBV3-1 (or the pseudogene TRBV3-2) to TRBJ2-2, with TRBD1 as a possible D gene (6 bases). Material: peripheral blood. The CDR3 protein is CASSLRGWNTGELFF. CDR3 nucleotides: TGTGCCAGCAGCCTCAGGGGTTGGAACACCGGGGAGCTGTTTTTT.